This TCR beta chain was identified in a study of Graves' ophthalmopathy and Graves' hyperthyroidism. General study findings and limits: From stable hyperthyroidism, ophthalmopathy was separated by a 13-signature model with 85% to 90% sensitivity and about 81% specificity. The model reached around 70% sensitivity and about 72% specificity for predicting ophthalmopathy progression.

Amplification of the TCR beta CDR3 regions used RNA transcripts (as template). HTBI primers primed a first-round RT-PCR, and a second-round multiplex PCR followed. Via MiXCR, TCRdb re-called the multiplex PCR reads, giving one row per CDR3 protein. The sample lists some 380,000 distinct CDR3 sequences, less than 20% seen once, with roughly 7% in the top ten. The CDR3 has 15 amino acids. CDR1 SGHRS and CDR2 YFSETQ come from the germline V gene. Between the trimmed V and J ends, which lost 2 bases and 3 bases, there was a span of 14 bases. This clonotype showed up many times. Its antigen is not known. The source material was peripheral blood. This clonotype originated in a woman aged 18-30 years with stable Graves' hyperthyroidism. The chain is built from TRBV5-1 and TRBJ1-1; D is unresolved. CDR3 nucleotides: TGCGCCAGCAGCTTAGGACGAGAAAGGTACACTGAAGCTTTCTTT. It encodes CASSLGRERYTEAFF.